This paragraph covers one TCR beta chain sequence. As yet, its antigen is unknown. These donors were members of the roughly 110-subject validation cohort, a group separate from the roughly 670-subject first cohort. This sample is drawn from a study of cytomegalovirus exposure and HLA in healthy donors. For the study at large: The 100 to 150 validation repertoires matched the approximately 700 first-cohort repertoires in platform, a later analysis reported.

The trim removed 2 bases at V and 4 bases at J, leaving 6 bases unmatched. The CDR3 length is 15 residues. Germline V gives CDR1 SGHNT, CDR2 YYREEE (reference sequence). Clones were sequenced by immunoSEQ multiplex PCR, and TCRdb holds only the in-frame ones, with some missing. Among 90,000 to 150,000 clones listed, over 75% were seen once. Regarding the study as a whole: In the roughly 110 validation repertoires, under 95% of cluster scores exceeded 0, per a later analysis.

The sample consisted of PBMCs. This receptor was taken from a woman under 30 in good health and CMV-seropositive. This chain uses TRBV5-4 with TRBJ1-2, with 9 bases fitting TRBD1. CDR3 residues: CASSLQGAIIYGYTF. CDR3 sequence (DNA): TGTGCCAGCAGCTTACAGGGGGCGATTATCTATGGCTACACCTTC.